Presented here are 7 T cell receptor beta chains from one specimen sequenced in a study of identifying expanded T cells in peripheral blood. Using immunoSEQ multiplex PCR, the repertoire was profiled, and TCRdb retains in-frame clones only, with some absent. Of over 65,000 clones detected, approximately 90% appear once; the ten largest clones hold 7.3%. The sequenced material came from blood. The receptors were gathered from a person aged 18 to 70 in good health.

The chain couples TRBV20-1 to TRBJ1-1; D is undetermined. The germline V gene has CDR1 DFQATT and CDR2 SNEGSKA (reference sequence). This CDR3 is built from 11 residues. Trimming took 7 bases from V and 2 from J, leaving 8 bases between them. CDR3 amino acids: CSVPLNTEAFF. The CDR3 region has the DNA TGCAGTGTCCCACTAAACACTGAAGCTTTCTTT.

The rearrangement joins TRBV13 to TRBJ1-5; D gene uncertain. Per germline, CDR1 PRHDT and CDR2 FYEKMQ (reference sequence). V gave up 3 bases and J gave up 5 bases, with 8 bases separating them. The CDR3 contains 13 residues. The CDR3 DNA reads TGTGCCAGCAGCTTTAGTGGACATCAGCCCCAGCATTTT. Translated: CASSFSGHQPQHF.

This rearrangement joins TRBV11-3 to TRBJ1-2; D ambiguous. From germline, CDR1 is SGHNT and CDR2 YENEEA. The CDR3 has 16 residues. The germline V and J ends were trimmed by 0 bases and 2 bases, with 13 bases remaining between them. This chain's CDR3 is CASSLEGRGSNYGYTF. The CDR3 DNA is TGTGCCAGCAGCTTAGAAGGGCGGGGATCCAACTATGGCTACACCTTC.

This chain connects TRBV19 to TRBJ2-1; 10 nucleotides match TRBD2. CDR1 LNHDA and CDR2 SQIVND come from the germline V gene (reference sequence). The CDR3 extends over 17 amino acids. Trimming cost V 5 bases and J 0 bases; bases outside gene matches: 7. CDR3 protein: CASSRLAGASSYNEQFF. In DNA form, the CDR3 reads TGTGCCAGTAGTCGCCTAGCGGGAGCGAGCTCCTACAATGAGCAGTTCTTC.

The V and J genes are TRBV7-2 and TRBJ2-5; 8 bases are a match to TRBD2. CDR3 size: 15 residues. Germline V gene data show CDR1 as SGHTA and CDR2 as FQGNSA. V shed 1 base, J shed 3 bases, and the junction held 4 bases outside the gene matches. The CDR3 DNA reads as TGTGCCAGCAGCTTAGAGGGGACTAGGAAAGAGACCCAGTACTTC. It yields the protein CASSLEGTRKETQYF.

The chain recombines TRBV2 with TRBJ2-1, with D tentatively TRBD1 or TRBD2 (6 bases each). V lost 7 bases and J 0 bases, leaving 16 bases between the germline ends. This CDR3 contains 16 residues. Germline V gene lookup returns CDR1 SNHLY and CDR2 FYNNEI. Here the CDR3 reads CASTGGLRGSYNEQFF. CDR3 nucleotide sequence: TGTGCCAGCACCGGGGGACTCAGGGGCTCCTACAATGAGCAGTTCTTC.

This clone came up a few times. The chain uses TRBV5-1 and TRBJ2-7; possibly TRBD1 for D (6 bases). The germline gives CDR1 SGHRS, CDR2 YFSETQ. Deletions cut 3 bases from V and 3 bases from J, with 16 bases between. The CDR3 totals 15 residues. In nucleotides, the CDR3 is TGCGCCAGCAGCTCAAAGACAGGTCTCGGCTACGAGCAGTACTTC. It is translated as CASSSKTGLGYEQYF.